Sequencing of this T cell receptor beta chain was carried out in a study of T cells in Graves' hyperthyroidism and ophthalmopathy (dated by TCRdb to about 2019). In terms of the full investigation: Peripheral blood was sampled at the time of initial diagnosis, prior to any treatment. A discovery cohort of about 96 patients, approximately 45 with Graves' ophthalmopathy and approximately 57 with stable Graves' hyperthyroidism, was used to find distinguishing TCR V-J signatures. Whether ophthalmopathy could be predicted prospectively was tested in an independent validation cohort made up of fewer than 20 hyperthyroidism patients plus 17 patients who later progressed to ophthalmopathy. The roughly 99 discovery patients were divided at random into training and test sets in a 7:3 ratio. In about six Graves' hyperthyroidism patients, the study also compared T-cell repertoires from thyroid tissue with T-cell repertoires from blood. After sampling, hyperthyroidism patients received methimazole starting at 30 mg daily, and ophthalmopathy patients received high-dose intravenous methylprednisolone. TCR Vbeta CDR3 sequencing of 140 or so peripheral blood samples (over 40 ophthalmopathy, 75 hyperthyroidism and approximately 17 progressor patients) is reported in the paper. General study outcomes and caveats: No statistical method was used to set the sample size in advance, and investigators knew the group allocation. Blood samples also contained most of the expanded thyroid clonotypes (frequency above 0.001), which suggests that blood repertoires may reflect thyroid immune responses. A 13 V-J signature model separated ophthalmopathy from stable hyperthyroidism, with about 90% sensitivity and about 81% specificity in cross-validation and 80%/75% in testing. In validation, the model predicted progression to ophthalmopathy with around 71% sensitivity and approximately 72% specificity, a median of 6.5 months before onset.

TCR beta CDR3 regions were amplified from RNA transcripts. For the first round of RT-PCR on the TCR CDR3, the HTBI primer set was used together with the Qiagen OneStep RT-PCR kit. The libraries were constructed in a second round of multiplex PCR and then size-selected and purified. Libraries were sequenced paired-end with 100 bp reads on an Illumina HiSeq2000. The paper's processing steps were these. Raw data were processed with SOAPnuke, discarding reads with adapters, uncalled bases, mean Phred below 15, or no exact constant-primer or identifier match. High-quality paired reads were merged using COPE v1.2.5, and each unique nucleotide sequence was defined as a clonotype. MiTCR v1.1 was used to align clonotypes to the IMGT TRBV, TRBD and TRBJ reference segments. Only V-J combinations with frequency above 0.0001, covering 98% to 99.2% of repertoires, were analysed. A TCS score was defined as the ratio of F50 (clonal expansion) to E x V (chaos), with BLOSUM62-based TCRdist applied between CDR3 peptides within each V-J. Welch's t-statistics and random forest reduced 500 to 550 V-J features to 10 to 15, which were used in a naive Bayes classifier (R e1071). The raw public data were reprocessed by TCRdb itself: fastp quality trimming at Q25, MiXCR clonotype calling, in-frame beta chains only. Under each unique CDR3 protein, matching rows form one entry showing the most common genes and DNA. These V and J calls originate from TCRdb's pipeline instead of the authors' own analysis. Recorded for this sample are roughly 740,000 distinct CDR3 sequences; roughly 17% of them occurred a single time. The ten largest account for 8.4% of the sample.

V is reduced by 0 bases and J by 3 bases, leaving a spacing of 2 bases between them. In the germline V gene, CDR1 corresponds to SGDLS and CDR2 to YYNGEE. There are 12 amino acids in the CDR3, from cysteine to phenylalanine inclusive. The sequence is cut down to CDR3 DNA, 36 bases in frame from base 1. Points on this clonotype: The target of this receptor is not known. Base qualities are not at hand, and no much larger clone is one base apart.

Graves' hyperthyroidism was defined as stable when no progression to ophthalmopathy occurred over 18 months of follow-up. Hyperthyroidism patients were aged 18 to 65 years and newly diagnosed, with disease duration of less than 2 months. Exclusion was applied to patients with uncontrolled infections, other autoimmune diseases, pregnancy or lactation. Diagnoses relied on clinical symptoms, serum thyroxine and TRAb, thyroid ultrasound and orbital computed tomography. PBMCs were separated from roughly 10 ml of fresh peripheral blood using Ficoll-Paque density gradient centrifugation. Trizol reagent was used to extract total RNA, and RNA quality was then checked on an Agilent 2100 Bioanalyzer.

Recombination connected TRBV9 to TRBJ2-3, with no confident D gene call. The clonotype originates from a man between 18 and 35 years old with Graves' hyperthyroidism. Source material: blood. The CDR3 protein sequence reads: CASSVGTDTQYF. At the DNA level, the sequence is TGTGCCAGCAGCGTAGGTACAGATACGCAGTATTTT.